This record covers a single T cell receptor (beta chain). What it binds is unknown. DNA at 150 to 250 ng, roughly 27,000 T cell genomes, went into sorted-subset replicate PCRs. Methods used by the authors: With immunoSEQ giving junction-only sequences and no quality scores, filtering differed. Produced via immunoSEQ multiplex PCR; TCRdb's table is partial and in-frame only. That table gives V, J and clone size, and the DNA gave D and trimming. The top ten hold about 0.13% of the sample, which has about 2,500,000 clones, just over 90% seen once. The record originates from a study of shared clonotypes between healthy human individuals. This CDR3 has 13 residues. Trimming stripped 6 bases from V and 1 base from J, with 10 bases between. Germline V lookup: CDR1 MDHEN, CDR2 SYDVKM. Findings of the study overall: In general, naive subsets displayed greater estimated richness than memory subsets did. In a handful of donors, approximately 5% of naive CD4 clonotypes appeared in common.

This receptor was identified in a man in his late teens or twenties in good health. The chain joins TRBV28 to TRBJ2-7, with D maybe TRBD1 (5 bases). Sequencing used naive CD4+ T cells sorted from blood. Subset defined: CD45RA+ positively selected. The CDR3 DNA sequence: TGTGCCAGCAGACCGACAGTTTCCTACGAGCAGTACTTC. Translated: CASRPTVSYEQYF. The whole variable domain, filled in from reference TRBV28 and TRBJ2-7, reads DVKVTQSSRYLVKRTGEKVFLECVQDMDHENMFWYRQDPGLGLRLIYFSYDVKMKEKGDIPEGYSVSREKKERFSLILESASTNQTSMYLCASRPTVSYEQYFGPGTRLTVT.